Presented here are 4 T cell receptor beta chains from one specimen sequenced in a study of T-cell memory formation after mild COVID-19. MiXCR was run by TCRdb on the 5' RACE reads, yielding one entry per CDR3 protein. The sample contains some 410,000 distinct CDR3 sequences, 20% to 30% of which appear only once. Source material: PBMCs or a T cell subset sorted from them (not recorded which). Receptor source: an adult woman who had mild COVID-19 (a few samples of this study predate the infection). Cell type and time point are not known.

The chain uses TRBV15 and TRBJ2-5, with D uncertain. The CDR3 runs 14 residues. V shed 8 bases and J shed 4 bases, with 17 bases lying between them. Germline CDR1 reads LNHNV; CDR2 reads YYDKDF (reference sequence). CDR3 DNA: TGTGCCACCCAGTCGGGTGCGTCCGGAGAGACCCAGTACTTC. Protein sequence: CATQSGASGETQYF.

The chain links TRBV7-9 to TRBJ1-6; D gene uncertain. Germline V gives CDR1 SEHNR, CDR2 FQNEAQ (reference sequence). V was cut by 5 bases and J by 8 bases, with 10 bases left in between. The CDR3 runs to 13 residues. CDR3 region: CASSPRRDSPLHF. The CDR3 nucleotides are TGTGCCAGCAGCCCTCGTCGGGATTCACCCCTCCACTTT.

The chain links TRBV11-3 to TRBJ2-5; D possibly corresponds to TRBD1 (6 bases). Germline V gene sequence: CDR1 SGHNT, CDR2 YENEEA. V was pared by 3 bases and J by 2 bases, with 13 bases between. The length of the CDR3 is 15 residues. The CDR3 DNA reads TGTGCCAGCAGCTTGGGGGCGACGGTACAAGAGACCCAGTACTTC. It codes for CASSLGATVQETQYF.

This clonotype was found a few times. The chain uses TRBV3-1 and TRBJ1-6; a possible D gene is TRBD1 (5 bases). Germline values: CDR1 LGHDT, CDR2 YNNKEL (reference sequence). With 0 bases removed from V and 9 bases from J, the gap between germline ends came to 15 bases. The CDR3 is 16 residues long. CDR3 sequence reads: CASSQDAGTGGSPLHF. DNA for the CDR3: TGTGCCAGCAGCCAAGATGCGGGGACGGGAGGTTCACCCCTCCACTTT. The entire variable domain, with the rest obtained from reference TRBV3-1 and TRBJ1-6, is as follows: DTAVSQTPKYLVTQMGNDKSIKCEQNLGHDTMYWYKQDSKKFLKIMFSYNNKELIINETVPNRFSPKSPDKAHLNLHINSLELGDSAVYFCASSQDAGTGGSPLHFGNGTRLTVT.